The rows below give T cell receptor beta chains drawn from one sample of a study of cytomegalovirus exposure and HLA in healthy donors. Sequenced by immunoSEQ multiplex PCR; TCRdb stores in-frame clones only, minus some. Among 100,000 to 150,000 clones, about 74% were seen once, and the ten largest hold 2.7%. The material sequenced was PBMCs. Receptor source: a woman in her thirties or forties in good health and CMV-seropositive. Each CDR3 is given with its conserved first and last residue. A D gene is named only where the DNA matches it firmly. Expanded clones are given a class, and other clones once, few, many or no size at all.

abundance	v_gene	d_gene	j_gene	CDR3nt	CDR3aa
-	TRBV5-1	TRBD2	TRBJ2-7	TGCGCCAGCAGCTTGGCGGTGACTAGCGGGAGGGAGGTCTACGAGCAGTACTTC	CASSLAVTSGREVYEQYF
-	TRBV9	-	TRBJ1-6	TGTGCCAGCAGCGTAGATGTCCAGTCTTATTCACCCCTCCACTTT	CASSVDVQSYSPLHF
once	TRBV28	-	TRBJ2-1	TGTGCCAGCAGTTTAGATGCGGGTTTATACAATGAGCAGTTCTTC	CASSLDAGLYNEQFF
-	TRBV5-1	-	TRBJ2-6	TGCGCCAGCAGCTTGAGGGGGACCTCTGGGGCCAACGTCCTGACTTTC	CASSLRGTSGANVLTF
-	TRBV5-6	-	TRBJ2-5	TGTGCCAGCAGCGAAACCGGGGGGCCTATGTTAGAGACCCAGTACTTC	CASSETGGPMLETQYF
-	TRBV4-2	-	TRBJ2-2	TGTGCCAGCAGCCAAGAGGGAGGCGGGGAGCTGTTTTTT	CASSQEGGGELFF
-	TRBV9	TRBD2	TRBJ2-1	TGTGCCAGTACTCCATGGACTAGCGCCAACAATGAGCAGTTCTTC	CASTPWTSANNEQFF
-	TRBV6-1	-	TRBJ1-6	TGTGCCAGCAGTGATCGGGTAGGGGATAATTCACCCCTCCACTTT	CASSDRVGDNSPLHF
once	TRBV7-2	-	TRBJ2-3	TGTGCCAGCAGCCCCCAAAAAGGGACTACAGATACGCAGTATTTT	CASSPQKGTTDTQYF
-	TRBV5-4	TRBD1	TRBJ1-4	TGTGCCAGCAGCGTCGGGGGACAGGGTCCCATAGGCGAAAAACTGTTTTTT	CASSVGGQGPIGEKLFF
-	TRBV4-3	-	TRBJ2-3	TGCGCCAGCAGCCAAGATAAGCGGAGGGCCACAGATACGCGGTATTTT	CASSQDKRRATDTRYF
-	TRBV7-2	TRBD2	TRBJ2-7	TGTGCCAGCAGTCCCCTAGCGGGAGGCTTCTCCTACGAGCAGTACTTC	CASSPLAGGFSYEQYF
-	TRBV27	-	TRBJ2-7	TGTGCCAGCAGTTACGACACCTCCTACGAGCAGTACTTC	CASSYDTSYEQYF
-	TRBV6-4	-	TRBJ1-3	TGTGCTGCTACAGGTGCCTCTGGAAACACCATATATTTT	CAATGASGNTIYF
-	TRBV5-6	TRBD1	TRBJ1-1	TGTGCCAGCAGCTGGGGGACAGGTAAAGGGGACACTGAAGCTTTCTTT	CASSWGTGKGDTEAFF
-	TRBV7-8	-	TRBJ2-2	TGTGCCAGCAGCCCACGGGCAGGGGCGAACACCGGGGAGCTGTTTTTT	CASSPRAGANTGELFF